This T cell receptor (beta chain) was recovered during a study of CD8 T cells in ankylosing spondylitis. The study, taken as a whole, reports: A TCR beta motif of eight or nine highly homologous variants seemed to mark ankylosing spondylitis blood. Reportedly, disease-linked clones are significantly enriched in ankylosing spondylitis patients' matched synovial fluid.

This CDR3 has 17 amino acids. Germline values: CDR1 SGHKS, CDR2 YYEKEE (reference sequence). J gave up 3 bases and V 0 bases, and 4 bases lay outside the gene matches. The authors made TCR beta libraries by quantitative 5'-RACE with molecular barcodes. TCRdb analysed the 5' RACE reads with MiXCR anew, one entry per CDR3 protein. This sample has around 280,000 distinct CDR3 sequences, with 20% found just once. This clonotype was seen ten or more times. Its specificity is not known. This sequence was found in a male donor with ankylosing spondylitis or in good health (not recorded which). The V gene is TRBV5-5, the J gene TRBJ2-3, with 13 bases fitting TRBD2. Material for sequencing was blood, either unsorted or a sorted T cell fraction (not recorded which). This CDR3 is CASSLARTSGSTDTQYF. CDR3 in DNA: TGTGCCAGCAGCTTGGCCAGGACTAGCGGGAGTACAGATACGCAGTATTTT.